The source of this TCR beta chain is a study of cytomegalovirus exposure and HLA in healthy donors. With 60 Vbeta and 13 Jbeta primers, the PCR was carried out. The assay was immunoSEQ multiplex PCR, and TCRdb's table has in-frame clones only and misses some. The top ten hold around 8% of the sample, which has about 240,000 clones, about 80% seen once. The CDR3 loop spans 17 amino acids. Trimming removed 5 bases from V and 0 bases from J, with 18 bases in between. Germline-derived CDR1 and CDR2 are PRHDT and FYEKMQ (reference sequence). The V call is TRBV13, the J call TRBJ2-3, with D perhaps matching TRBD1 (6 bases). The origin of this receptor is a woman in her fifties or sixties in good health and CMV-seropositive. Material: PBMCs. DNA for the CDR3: TGTGCCAGCAGCCCCATACCGACAGGTCCTAGCACAGATACGCAGTATTTT. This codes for CASSPIPTGPSTDTQYF.